This paragraph covers one TCR beta chain sequence. What it binds is unknown. The data derive from a study of immune evolution from preneoplasia to lung adenocarcinoma. Study findings and constraints: Clonality was highest in normal lung, lower in later-stage lesions apparently.

The CDR3 consists of 11 residues. The V gene lost 3 bases and the J gene lost 8 bases, with 8 bases spanning the gap. Germline V gene data show CDR1 as SGDLS and CDR2 as YYNGEE. Only in-frame clones appear in the TCRdb table, and some are missing; sequencing was by immunoSEQ multiplex PCR. The table has roughly 3,500 clones, around 82% seen once. This TCR came from a person between 65 and 80 years old with lung adenocarcinoma. The chain is built from TRBV9 and TRBJ1-2; D is ambiguous. Input material: FFPE lung adenocarcinoma in situ tissue. The chain's CDR3 is CASSDPTGYTF. The CDR3 bases are TGTGCCAGCAGCGACCCGACGGGCTACACCTTC.